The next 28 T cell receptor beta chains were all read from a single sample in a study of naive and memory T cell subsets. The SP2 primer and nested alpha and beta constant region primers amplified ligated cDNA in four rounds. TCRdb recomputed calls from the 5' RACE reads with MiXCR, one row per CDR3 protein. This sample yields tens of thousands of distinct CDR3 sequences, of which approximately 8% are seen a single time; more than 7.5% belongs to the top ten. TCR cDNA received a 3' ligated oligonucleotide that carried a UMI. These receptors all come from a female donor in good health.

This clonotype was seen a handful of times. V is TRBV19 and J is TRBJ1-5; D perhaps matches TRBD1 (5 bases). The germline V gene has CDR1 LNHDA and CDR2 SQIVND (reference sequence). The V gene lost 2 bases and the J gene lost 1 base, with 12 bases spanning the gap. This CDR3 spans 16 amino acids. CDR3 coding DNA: TGTGCCAGTAGTATACGGGCCAGGGTCAGCAATCAGCCCCAGCATTTT. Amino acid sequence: CASSIRARVSNQPQHF. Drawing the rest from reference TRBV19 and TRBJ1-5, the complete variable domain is DGGITQSPKYLFRKEGQNVTLSCEQNLNHDAMYWYRQDPGQGLRLIYYSQIVNDFQKGDIAEGYSVSREKKESFPLTVTSAQKNPTAFYLCASSIRARVSNQPQHFGDGTRLSIL.

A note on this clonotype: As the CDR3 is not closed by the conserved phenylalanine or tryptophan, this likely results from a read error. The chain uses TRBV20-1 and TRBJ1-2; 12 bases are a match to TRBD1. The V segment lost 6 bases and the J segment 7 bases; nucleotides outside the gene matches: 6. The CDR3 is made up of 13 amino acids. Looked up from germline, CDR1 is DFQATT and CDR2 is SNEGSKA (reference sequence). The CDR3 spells CSALGQGASGYTL. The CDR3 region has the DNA TGCAGTGCCCTGGGACAGGGGGCGAGTGGCTACACCTTA.

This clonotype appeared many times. CDR3 protein: CAISESGRNTGELFF. CDR3 DNA: TGTGCCATCAGTGAGTCTGGCAGGAACACCGGGGAGCTGTTTTTT. This chain joins TRBV10-3 and TRBJ2-2; D unresolved. This CDR3 region has 15 residues. The germline V gene encodes CDR1 ENHRY and CDR2 SYGVKD. Between the trimmed V and J ends, which lost 0 bases and 1 base, there was a span of 6 bases.

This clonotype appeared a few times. The CDR3 region has the DNA TGTGCCAGCAGTTTACGTGGGGGGCAAGAGACCCAGTACTTC. It is translated as CASSLRGGQETQYF. The gene calls are TRBV27 and TRBJ2-5; D is perhaps TRBD2 (6 bases). V lost 2 bases, J lost 2 bases, and 9 bases lay in between. Germline V gives CDR1 MNHEY, CDR2 SMNVEV (reference sequence). The CDR3 runs to 14 residues.

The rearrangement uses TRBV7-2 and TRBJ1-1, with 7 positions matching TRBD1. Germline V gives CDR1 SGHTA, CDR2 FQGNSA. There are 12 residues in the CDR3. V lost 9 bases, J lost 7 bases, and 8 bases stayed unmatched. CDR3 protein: CASKGRGVEAFF. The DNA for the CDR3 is TGTGCCAGTAAGGGCAGGGGGGTTGAAGCTTTCTTT.

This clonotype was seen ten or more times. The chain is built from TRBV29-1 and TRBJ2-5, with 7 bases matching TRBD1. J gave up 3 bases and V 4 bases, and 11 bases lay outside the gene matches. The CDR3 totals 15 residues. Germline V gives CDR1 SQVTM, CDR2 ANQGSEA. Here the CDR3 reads CSVGGGQSHEETQYF. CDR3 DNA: TGCAGCGTTGGTGGGGGACAGTCCCACGAAGAGACCCAGTACTTC.

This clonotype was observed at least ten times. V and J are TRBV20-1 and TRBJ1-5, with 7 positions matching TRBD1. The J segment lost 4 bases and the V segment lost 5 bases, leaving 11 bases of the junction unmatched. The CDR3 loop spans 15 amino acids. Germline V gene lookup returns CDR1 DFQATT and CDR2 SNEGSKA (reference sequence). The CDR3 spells CSASVAGQSNQPQHF. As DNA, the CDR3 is TGCAGTGCTTCGGTAGCGGGACAGTCAAATCAGCCCCAGCATTTT.

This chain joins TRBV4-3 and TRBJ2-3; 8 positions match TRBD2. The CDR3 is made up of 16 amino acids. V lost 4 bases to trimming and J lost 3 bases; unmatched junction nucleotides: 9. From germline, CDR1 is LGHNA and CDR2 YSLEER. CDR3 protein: CASSREGGGTTDTQYF. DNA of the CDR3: TGCGCCAGCAGCCGAGAAGGCGGGGGGACAACAGATACGCAGTATTTT.

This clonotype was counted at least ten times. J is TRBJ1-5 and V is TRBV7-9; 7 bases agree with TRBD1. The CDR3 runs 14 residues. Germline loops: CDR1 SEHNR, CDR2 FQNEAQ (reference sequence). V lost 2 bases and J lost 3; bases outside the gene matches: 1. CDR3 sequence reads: CASSLTGDNQPQHF. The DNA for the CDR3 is TGTGCCAGCAGCTTAACAGGGGACAATCAGCCCCAGCATTTT.

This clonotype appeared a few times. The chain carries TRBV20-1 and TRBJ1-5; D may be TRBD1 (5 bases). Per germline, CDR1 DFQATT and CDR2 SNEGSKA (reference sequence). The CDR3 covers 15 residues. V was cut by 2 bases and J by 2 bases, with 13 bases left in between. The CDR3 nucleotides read TGCAGTGCTAGAAAGCCGGGACGGCGCAATCAGCCCCAGCATTTT. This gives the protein CSARKPGRRNQPQHF.

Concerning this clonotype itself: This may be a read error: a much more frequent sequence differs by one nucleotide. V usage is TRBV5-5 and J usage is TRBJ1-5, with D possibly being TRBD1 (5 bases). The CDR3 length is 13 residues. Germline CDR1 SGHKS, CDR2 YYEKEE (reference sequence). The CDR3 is CASSLAEGQPQRF. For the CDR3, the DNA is TGTGCCAGCAGCTTGGCCGAGGGGCAGCCCCAGCGTTTT.

CDR3 sequence (DNA): TGTGCCAGCAGTTACATTTCGGGACAGTTTGGCTCCTACAATGAGCAGTTCTTC. Its translation is CASSYISGQFGSYNEQFF. The chain combines TRBV6-5 with TRBJ2-1, with TRBD1 matching over 7 bases. The V gene end was trimmed by 2 bases and the J gene end by 0 bases; junction bases not matched to a gene: 10. The germline CDR1 and CDR2 sequences are MNHEY and SVGAGI. The CDR3 has 18 residues.

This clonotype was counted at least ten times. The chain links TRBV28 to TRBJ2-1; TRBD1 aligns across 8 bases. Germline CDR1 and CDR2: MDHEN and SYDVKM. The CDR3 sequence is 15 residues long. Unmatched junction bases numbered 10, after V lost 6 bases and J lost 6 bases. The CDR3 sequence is CASSPSPGGFNEQFF. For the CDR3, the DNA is TGTGCCAGCAGCCCAAGCCCAGGGGGCTTCAATGAGCAGTTCTTC.

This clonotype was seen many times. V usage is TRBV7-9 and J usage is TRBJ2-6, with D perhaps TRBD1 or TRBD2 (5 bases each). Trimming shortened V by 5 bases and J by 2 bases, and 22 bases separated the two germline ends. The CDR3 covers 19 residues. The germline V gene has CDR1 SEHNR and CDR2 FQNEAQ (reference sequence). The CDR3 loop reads CASSRPQGVGLAGANVLTF. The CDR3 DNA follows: TGTGCCAGCAGCCGACCCCAGGGAGTTGGCTTAGCTGGGGCCAACGTCCTGACTTTC.

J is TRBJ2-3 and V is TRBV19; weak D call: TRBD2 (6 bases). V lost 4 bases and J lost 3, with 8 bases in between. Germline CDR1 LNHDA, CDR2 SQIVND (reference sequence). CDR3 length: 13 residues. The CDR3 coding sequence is TGTGCCAGTAGTAGCGGGGTGACAGATACGCAGTATTTT. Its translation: CASSSGVTDTQYF.

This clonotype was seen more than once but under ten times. The CDR3 protein is CASSSRARDQPQHF. DNA of the CDR3: TGTGCCAGTAGTAGCCGGGCCCGGGATCAGCCCCAGCATTTT. The V gene is TRBV19, the J gene TRBJ1-5; D remains unclear. V lost 4 bases, J lost 5 bases, and 12 bases lay in between. The length of the CDR3 is 14 residues. Germline V gives CDR1 LNHDA, CDR2 SQIVND (reference sequence).

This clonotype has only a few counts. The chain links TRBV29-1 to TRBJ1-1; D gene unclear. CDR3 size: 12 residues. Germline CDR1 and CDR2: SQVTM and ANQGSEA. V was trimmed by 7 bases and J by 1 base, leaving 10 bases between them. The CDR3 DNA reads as TGCAGCGCGATGGCGTCGAACACTGAAGCTTTCTTT. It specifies CSAMASNTEAFF.

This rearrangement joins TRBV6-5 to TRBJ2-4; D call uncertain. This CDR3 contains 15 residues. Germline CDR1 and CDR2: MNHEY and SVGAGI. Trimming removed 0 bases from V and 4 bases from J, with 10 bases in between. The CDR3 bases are TGTGCCAGCAGTTACTCGACCCGTTCTAAAAACATTCAGTACTTC. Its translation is CASSYSTRSKNIQYF.

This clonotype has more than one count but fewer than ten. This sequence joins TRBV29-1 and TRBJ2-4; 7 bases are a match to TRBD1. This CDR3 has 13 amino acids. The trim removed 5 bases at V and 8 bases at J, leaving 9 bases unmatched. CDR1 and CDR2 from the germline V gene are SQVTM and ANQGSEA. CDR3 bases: TGCAGCGTTAAAGGACAGGCGATGGACATTCAGTACTTC. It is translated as CSVKGQAMDIQYF.

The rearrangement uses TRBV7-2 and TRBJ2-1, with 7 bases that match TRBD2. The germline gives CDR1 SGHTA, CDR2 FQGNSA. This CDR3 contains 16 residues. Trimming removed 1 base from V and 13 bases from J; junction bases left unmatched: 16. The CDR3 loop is CASSLGVTGGMRGQFF. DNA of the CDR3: TGTGCCAGCAGCTTAGGGGTTACGGGGGGAATGAGGGGACAGTTCTTC.

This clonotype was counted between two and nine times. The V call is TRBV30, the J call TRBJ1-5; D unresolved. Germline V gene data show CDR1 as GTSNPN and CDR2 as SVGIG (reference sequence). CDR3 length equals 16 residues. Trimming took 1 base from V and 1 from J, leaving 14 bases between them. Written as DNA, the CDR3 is TGTGCCTGGAGTGGCGGGGATCTGGGAAGCAATCAGCCCCAGCATTTT. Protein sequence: CAWSGGDLGSNQPQHF.

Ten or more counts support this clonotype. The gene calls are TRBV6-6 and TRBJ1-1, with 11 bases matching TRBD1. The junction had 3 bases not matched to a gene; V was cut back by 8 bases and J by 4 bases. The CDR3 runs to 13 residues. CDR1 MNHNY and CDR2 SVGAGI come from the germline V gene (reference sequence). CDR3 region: CASGDRGGTEAFF. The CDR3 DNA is TGTGCCAGCGGGGACAGGGGGGGCACTGAAGCTTTCTTT.

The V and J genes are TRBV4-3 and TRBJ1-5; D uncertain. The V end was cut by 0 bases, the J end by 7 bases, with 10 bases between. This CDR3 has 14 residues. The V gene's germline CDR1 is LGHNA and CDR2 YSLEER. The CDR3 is CASSQDRKIQPQHF. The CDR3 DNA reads TGCGCCAGCAGCCAAGATCGGAAGATCCAGCCCCAGCATTTT.

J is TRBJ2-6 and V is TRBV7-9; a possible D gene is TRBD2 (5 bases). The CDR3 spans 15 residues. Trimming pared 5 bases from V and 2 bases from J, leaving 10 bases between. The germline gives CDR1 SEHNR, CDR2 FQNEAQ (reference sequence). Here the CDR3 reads CASSPRATGANVLTF. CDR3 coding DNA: TGTGCCAGCAGCCCGAGGGCCACTGGGGCCAACGTCCTGACTTTC.

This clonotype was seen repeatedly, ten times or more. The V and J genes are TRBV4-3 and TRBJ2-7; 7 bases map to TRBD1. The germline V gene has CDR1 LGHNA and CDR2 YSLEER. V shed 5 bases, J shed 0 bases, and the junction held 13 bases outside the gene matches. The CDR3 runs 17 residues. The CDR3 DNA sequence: TGCGCCAGCAGCTATAACTATCGACGGGACAGCTCCTACGAGCAGTACTTC. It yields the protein CASSYNYRRDSSYEQYF.

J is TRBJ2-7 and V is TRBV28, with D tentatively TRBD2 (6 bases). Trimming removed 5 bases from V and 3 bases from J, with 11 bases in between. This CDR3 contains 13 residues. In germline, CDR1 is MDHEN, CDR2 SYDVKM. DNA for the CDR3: TGTGCCAGCAGTCTGGGGGGTAACTACGAGCAGTACTTC. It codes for CASSLGGNYEQYF.

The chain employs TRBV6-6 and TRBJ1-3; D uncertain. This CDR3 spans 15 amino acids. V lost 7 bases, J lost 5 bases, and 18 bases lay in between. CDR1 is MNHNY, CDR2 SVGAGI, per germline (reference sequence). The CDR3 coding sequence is TGTGCCAGCACCCCCGTCAGGCAGAGTCGAAACACCATATATTTT. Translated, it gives CASTPVRQSRNTIYF.

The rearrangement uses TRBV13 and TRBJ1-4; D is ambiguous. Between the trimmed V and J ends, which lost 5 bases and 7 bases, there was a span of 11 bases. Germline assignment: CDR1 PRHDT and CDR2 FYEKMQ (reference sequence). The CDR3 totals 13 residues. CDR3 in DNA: TGTGCCAGCAGCGGCCGGGCTCCTGAAAAACTGTTTTTT. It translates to CASSGRAPEKLFF.